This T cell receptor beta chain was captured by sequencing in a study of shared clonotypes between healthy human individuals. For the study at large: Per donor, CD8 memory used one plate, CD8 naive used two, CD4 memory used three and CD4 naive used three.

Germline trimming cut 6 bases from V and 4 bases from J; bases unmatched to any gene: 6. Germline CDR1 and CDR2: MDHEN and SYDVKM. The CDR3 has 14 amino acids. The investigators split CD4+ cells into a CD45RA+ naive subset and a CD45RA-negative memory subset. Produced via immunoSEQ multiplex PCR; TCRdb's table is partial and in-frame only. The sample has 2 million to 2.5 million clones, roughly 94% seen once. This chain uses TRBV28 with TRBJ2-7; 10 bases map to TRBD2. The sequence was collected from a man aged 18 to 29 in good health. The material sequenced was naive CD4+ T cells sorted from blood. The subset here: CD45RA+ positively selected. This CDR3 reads CASRASGGRYEQYF. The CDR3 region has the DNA TGTGCCAGCAGGGCTAGCGGGGGACGGTACGAGCAGTACTTC.